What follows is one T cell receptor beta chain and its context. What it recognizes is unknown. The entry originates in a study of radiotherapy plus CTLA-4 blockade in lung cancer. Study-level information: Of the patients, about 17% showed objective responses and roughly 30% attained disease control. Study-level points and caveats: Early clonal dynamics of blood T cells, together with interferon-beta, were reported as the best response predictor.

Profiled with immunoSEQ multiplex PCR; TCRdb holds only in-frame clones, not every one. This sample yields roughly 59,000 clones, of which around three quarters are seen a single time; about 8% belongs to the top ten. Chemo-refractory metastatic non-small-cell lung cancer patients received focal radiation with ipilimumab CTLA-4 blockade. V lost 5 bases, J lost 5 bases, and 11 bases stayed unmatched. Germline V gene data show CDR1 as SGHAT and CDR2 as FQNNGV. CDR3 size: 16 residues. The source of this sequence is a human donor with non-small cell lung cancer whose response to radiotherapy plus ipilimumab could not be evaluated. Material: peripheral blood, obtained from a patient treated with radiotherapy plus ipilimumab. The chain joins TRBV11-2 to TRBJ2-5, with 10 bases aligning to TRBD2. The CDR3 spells CASSPPPGLALETQYF. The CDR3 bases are TGTGCCAGCAGCCCACCCCCGGGACTAGCGTTGGAGACCCAGTACTTC.